Below, one T cell receptor beta chain is given with its context. Its target is not known. The library was made from cDNA and included unique molecular identifiers. The yield from around 1 to 10 million T cells was approximately 500,000 cDNA molecules in total. MiXCR was run by TCRdb on the PCR reads, yielding one entry per CDR3 protein. The data contain about 170,000 distinct CDR3 sequences, 30% of them seen just once; the ten biggest clones take up around 1.5%. This entry comes from a study of post-analysis software for immune sequencing data. Study as a whole: Multiple sclerosis in the patients followed relapsing-remitting, secondary progressive and progressive-relapsing courses.

Whole-study results and caveats: Controls showed significantly higher normalized Chao1 diversity than did multiple sclerosis patients. Co-batched samples clustered tightly together by F measure.

The clonotype was recovered from a girl aged 10 to 17 with multiple sclerosis. Sequences were obtained from blood.

The CDR3 loop is CASTPGYGYTF. In DNA form, the CDR3 reads TGTGCCAGTACCCCGGGGTATGGCTACACCTTC. This chain uses TRBV19 with TRBJ1-2; no clear D. This CDR3 has 11 amino acids. V gave up 7 bases and J gave up 5 bases, with 8 bases separating them. CDR1 is LNHDA, CDR2 SQIVND, per germline (reference sequence).